The present TCR beta chain was sequenced within a study of blood T cell repertoires in COVID-19. As processed by the authors: Scientists estimated how many nucleated cells there were by amplifying reference gene primers. Profiled with immunoSEQ multiplex PCR; TCRdb holds only in-frame clones, not every one. V, J and clone size were drawn from that table, and D and trimming were deduced from the DNA. The sample shows 95,000 to 100,000 clones, 79% of them seen only once. The V segment lost 7 bases and the J segment 2 bases; nucleotides outside the gene matches: 4. The germline gives CDR1 SNHLY, CDR2 FYNNEI. The CDR3 covers 14 residues.

The chain couples TRBV2 to TRBJ2-7, with 11 bases that match TRBD1. Sequencing used peripheral blood. This sequence originates from an elderly woman with active or convalescent COVID-19. CDR3 DNA sequence: TGTGCCAGCATAGAGGACAGGGGGCCCTACGAGCAGTACTTC. Protein product: CASIEDRGPYEQYF. The full variable domain, completed using reference TRBV2 and TRBJ2-7, is EPEVTQTPSHQVTQMGQEVILRCVPISNHLYFYWYRQILGQKVEFLVSFYNNEISEKSEIFDDQFSVERPDGSNFTLKIRSTKLEDSAMYFCASIEDRGPYEQYFGPGTRLTVT.